The entry below gives a single T cell receptor (beta chain) sequence along with its context. The CDR3 length is 16 residues. V lost 1 base and J 5 bases, leaving 16 bases between the germline ends. Germline CDR1 is SGHRS and CDR2 is YFSETQ. The sample belongs to a study of cytomegalovirus exposure and HLA in healthy donors. The study ran its PCR with 60 Vbeta and 13 Jbeta primers. In the authors' methods: An analysis that came later counted 73 million or so unique TCR beta chains, some 11 million shared. Sequencing used immunoSEQ multiplex PCR; TCRdb keeps in-frame clones, though not all of them. V, J and clone size were drawn from that table, and D and trimming were deduced from the DNA. The sample has about 82,000 clones, about three quarters seen once.

The receptor's source is a man in his fifties or sixties in good health and CMV-seronegative. The specimen was PBMCs. This sequence joins TRBV5-1 and TRBJ2-1; no firm D call. The chain's CDR3 is CASSLQPRGANNEQFF. The DNA for the CDR3 is TGCGCCAGCAGCTTGCAACCTCGAGGAGCCAACAATGAGCAGTTCTTC.